This T cell receptor (beta chain) was obtained from a study of blood T cell repertoires in COVID-19. The length of the CDR3 is 15 residues. Trimming shortened V by 4 bases and J by 2 bases, and 14 bases separated the two germline ends. Germline V lookup: CDR1 KGHSH, CDR2 LQKENI. Assay: immunoSEQ multiplex PCR; the TCRdb copy retains only in-frame clones and omits some. This repertoire shows approximately 65,000 clones, approximately 80% found once; its top ten account for about 25%. The TCR originated in a human donor in a cohort sampled during active COVID-19. The chain joins TRBV18 to TRBJ2-5; D not resolved. Sequencing was carried out using peripheral blood. This chain's CDR3 is CASSLNQGEQETQYF. The CDR3 bases are TGTGCCAGCTCACTCAACCAAGGAGAACAAGAGACCCAGTACTTC.